The present T cell receptor beta chain was sequenced within a study of blood T cells in healthy people across ages. PCR was performed a second time for about 7 to 11 cycles using a sample-barcoded 5' primer and a J-beta primer mix. Each cDNA molecule was tagged by a template-switch adaptor with 12 random nucleotides. TCRdb recomputed calls from the 5' RACE reads with MiXCR, one row per CDR3 protein. The sample comprises some 1.5 million distinct CDR3 sequences, 28% of which are singletons, and around 7.7% rests with the top ten. The individuals who served as donors were healthy Caucasians living in Russia, aged about 6 to 100. The CDR3 sequence is 14 residues long. The germline V and J ends were trimmed by 0 bases and 4 bases, with 9 bases remaining between them. Germline V gene sequence: CDR1 WSHSY, CDR2 SAAADI. Study-wide findings and caveats: No one knew whether donors had CMV, which possibly confounded expanded clonotype changes. Roughly linearly, TCR beta diversity per million T cells fell as age increased.

Worth noting for this clonotype: Its antigen is undetermined.

This chain connects TRBV10-2 to TRBJ1-2; D uncertain. The sequenced material came from blood. This TCR came from a woman in her thirties in good health. CDR3 region: CASSESRRAYGYTF. The CDR3 nucleotides read TGCGCCAGCAGTGAGTCGCGGCGGGCCTATGGCTACACCTTC.